This T cell receptor beta chain was documented in a study of T cell responses to AZD1222 COVID-19 vaccine. Overall study: Samples with a second dose at about 4 or about 12 weeks were pooled together.

The germline V and J ends were trimmed by 1 base and 5 bases, with 11 bases remaining between them. The CDR3 is 15 amino acids. The germline V gene has CDR1 SGHDN and CDR2 FVKESK. Using immunoSEQ multiplex PCR, the repertoire was profiled, and TCRdb retains in-frame clones only, with some absent. The sample lists approximately 100,000 clones, more than 70% occurring once. The chain links TRBV14 to TRBJ2-2, with TRBD2 as a possible D gene (5 bases). The TCR originated in an adult in good health. The sequencing used peripheral blood, collected on day 0 of AZD1222 vaccination. CDR3 protein: CASSQVRASTGELFF. The CDR3 nucleotides read TGTGCCAGCAGCCAAGTGCGGGCATCAACCGGGGAGCTGTTTTTT.